This TCR beta chain comes out of a study of T cell repertoires in cytomegalovirus infection. Germline CDR1 and CDR2: MNHEY and SVGEGT. Trimming stripped 2 bases from V and 8 bases from J, with 16 bases between. The CDR3 runs 15 residues. This clonotype was detected many times. The target antigen is unknown. General study findings and limits: HLA-C-restricted CMV-specific TCR beta clonotypes prevailed in the ex vivo response.

TCRdb re-analysed the reads in MiXCR, keeping a single row per CDR3 protein. The table records roughly 240,000 distinct CDR3 sequences, approximately 7% of them present only once. This rearrangement joins TRBV6-2 or TRBV6-3 to TRBJ2-1; tentatively, D is TRBD1 or TRBD2 (6 bases each). The receptor was derived from a human donor in good health (CMV status not recorded). Some clones in this sample may be carry-over from other donors' samples. Sequencing was carried out using PBMCs. The CDR3 region has the DNA TGTGCCAGCAGTTACGTCGATCAGGGGAGGCATGAGCAGTTCTTC. Translation gives CASSYVDQGRHEQFF.